This T cell receptor beta chain is from a study of regulatory T cells in long-lasting Graves disease. In building TCR beta libraries, iRepertoire HTBI primers were used together with Arm-PCR of CDR3 regions. TCRdb fed the multiplex PCR reads into MiXCR, producing one record per CDR3 protein. The table lists a few hundred thousand distinct CDR3 sequences, 16% of them singletons, with just under 30% in the top ten. Described time point: newly diagnosed GD, antithyroid drugs for less than 3 months. Following extraction of RNA from PBMCs, that RNA was used to make the TCR library. This CDR3 comprises 12 residues. Germline CDR1 reads LNHDA; CDR2 reads SQIVND (reference sequence). The V and J ends lost 5 bases and 11 bases respectively, with 14 bases between them. This sample was also put to use in a study of T cells in Graves' hyperthyroidism and ophthalmopathy.

The sequenced sample was peripheral blood mononuclear cells (PBMCs), obtained at new diagnosis, from a patient treated with antithyroid drugs. The TCR comes from a man aged 40-50 years with Graves disease. This chain connects TRBV19 to TRBJ2-3, with a weak D call TRBD2 (5 bases). The CDR3 DNA is TGTGCCAGTAGTGGCCGGGAACCAAGGCAGTATTTT. Translating it yields CASSGREPRQYF. The whole variable domain, filled in from reference TRBV19 and TRBJ2-3, reads DGGITQSPKYLFRKEGQNVTLSCEQNLNHDAMYWYRQDPGQGLRLIYYSQIVNDFQKGDIAEGYSVSREKKESFPLTVTSAQKNPTAFYLCASSGREPRQYFGPGTRLTVL.